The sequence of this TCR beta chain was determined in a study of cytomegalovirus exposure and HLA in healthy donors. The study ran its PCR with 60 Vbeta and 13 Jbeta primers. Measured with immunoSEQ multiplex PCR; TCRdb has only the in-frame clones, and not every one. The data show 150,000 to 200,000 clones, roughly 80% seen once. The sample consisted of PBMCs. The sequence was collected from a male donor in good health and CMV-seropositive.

The CDR3 nucleotides read TGTGCCAGCAGTTCCGGGACAGGGGGGACTGAAGCTTTCTTT. As protein: CASSSGTGGTEAFF. The rearrangement links TRBV6-6 to TRBJ1-1; the match to TRBD1 covers 11 bases. This CDR3 comprises 14 residues. Trimming took 4 bases from V and 5 from J; bases not matched to a gene: 3. Germline V gives CDR1 MNHNY, CDR2 SVGAGI (reference sequence).